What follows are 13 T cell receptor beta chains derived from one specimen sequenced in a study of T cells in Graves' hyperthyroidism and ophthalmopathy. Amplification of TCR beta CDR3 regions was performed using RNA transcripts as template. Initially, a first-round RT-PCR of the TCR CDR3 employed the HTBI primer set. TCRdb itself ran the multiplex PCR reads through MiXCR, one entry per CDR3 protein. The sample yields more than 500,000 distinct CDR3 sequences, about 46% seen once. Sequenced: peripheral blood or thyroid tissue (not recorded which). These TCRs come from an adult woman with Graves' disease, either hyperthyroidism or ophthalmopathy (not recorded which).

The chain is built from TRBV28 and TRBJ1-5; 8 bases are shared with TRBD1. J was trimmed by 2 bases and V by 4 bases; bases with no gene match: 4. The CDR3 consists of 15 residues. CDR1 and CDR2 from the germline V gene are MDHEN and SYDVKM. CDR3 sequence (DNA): TGTGCCAGCAGTTCGGGACAGGTGGGCAATCAGCCCCAGCATTTT. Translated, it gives CASSSGQVGNQPQHF.

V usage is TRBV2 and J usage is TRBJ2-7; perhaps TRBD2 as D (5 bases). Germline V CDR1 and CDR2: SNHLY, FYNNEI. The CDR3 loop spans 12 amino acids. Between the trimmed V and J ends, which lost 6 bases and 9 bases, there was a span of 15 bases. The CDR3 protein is CASRDGGDGQYF. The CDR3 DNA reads TGTGCCAGCAGGGACGGAGGAGACGGGCAGTACTTC.

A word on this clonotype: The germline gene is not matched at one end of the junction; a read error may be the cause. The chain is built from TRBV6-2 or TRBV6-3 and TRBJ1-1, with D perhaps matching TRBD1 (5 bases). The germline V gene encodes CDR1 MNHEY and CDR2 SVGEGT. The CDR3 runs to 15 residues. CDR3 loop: CASSLEGLMNAEAFF. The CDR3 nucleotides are TGTGCCAGCAGTTTAGAGGGACTAATGAACGCTGAAGCTTTCTTT.

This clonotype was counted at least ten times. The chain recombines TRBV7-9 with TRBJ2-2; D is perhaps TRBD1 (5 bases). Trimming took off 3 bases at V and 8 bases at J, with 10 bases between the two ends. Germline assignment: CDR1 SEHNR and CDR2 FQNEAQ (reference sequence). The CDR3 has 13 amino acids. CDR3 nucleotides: TGTGCCAGCAGCTTGATGGGGCCTGGGGAGCTGTTTTTT. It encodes CASSLMGPGELFF.

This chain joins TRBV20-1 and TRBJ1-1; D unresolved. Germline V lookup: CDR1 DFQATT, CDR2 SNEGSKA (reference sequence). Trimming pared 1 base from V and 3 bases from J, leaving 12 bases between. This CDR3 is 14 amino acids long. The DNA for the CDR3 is TGCAGTGCTAGAGGCACGGGAGTGGACACTGAAGCTTTCTTT. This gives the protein CSARGTGVDTEAFF.

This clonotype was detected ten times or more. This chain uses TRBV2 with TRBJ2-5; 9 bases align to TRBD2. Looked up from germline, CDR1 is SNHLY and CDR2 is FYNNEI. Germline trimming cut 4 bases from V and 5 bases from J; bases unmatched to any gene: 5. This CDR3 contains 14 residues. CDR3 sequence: CASSGSGSGETQYF. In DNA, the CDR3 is TGTGCCAGCAGTGGTAGCGGGAGCGGGGAGACCCAGTACTTC.

CDR3 nucleotides: TGTGCCAGTAGTCCGGACGGAAACTATGGCTGGGACGGCATTGAAGCTTTCTTT. It yields the protein CASSPDGNYGWDGIEAFF. The chain has TRBV19 and TRBJ1-1, with a weak D call TRBD1 (5 bases). The V gene's germline CDR1 is LNHDA and CDR2 SQIVND (reference sequence). This CDR3 region has 18 residues. Trimming took 5 bases from V and 7 from J, leaving 29 bases between them. Complete variable domain (other parts from reference TRBV19 and TRBJ1-1): DGGITQSPKYLFRKEGQNVTLSCEQNLNHDAMYWYRQDPGQGLRLIYYSQIVNDFQKGDIAEGYSVSREKKESFPLTVTSAQKNPTAFYLCASSPDGNYGWDGIEAFFGQGTRLTVV.

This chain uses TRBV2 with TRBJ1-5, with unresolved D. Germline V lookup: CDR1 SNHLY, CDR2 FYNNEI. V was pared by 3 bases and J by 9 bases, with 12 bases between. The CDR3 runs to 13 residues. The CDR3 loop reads CASSDDTGWPQHF. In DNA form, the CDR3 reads TGTGCCAGCAGTGATGACACCGGATGGCCCCAGCATTTT.

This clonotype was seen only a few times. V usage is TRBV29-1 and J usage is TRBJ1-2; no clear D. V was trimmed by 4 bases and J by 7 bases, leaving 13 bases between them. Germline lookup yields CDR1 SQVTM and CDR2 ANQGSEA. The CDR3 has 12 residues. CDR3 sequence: CSVVHRTGGYTF. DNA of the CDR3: TGCAGCGTTGTCCACCGGACGGGTGGCTACACCTTC.

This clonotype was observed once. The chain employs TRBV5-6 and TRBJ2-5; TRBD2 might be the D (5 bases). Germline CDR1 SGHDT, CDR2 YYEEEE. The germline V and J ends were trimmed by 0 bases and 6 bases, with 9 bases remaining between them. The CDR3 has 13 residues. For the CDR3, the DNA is TGTGCCAGCAGCTTGGGAGGGCGCAAGACCCAGTACTTC. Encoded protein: CASSLGGRKTQYF.

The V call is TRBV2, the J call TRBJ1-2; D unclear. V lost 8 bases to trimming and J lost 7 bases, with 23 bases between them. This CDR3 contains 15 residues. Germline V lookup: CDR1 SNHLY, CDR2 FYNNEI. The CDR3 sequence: CASPPGSTGERGYTF. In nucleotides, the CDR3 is TGTGCCAGCCCTCCTGGGTCCACCGGGGAGCGTGGCTACACCTTC.

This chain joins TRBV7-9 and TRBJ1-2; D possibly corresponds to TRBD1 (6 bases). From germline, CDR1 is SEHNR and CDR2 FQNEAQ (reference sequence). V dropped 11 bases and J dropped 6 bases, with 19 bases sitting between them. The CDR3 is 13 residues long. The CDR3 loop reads CAVYREDLNGYTF. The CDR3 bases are TGTGCCGTCTACAGGGAGGACCTAAATGGCTACACCTTC.

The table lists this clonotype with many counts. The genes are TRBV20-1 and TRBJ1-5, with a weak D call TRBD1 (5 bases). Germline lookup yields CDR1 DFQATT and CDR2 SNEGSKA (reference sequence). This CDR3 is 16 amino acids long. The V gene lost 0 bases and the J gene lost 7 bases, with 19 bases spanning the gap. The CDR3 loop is CSARDRLRGLGQPQHF. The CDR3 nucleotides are TGCAGTGCTAGAGATCGACTTAGGGGACTGGGGCAGCCCCAGCATTTT.